This T cell receptor beta chain is from a study of T cell responses to AZD1222 COVID-19 vaccine listed by TCRdb under 2021. Context from the whole study: A total of about 230 trial participants underwent TCR sequencing, of whom nearly 210 received two doses of AZD1222 and roughly 25 received two doses of the MenACWY control vaccine. Trial participants were enrolled by age into 18-55, 56-69 and 70-plus year subgroups, with about 150, 27 and 61 TCR-sequenced participants respectively.

The time point label corresponds to: baseline before first vaccination. Interpreted using the paper, the treatment or condition label stands for: meningococcal conjugate vaccine given as trial control. Vaccinee samples were obtained from the UK trials COV001 and COV002, which included a single-blind randomized controlled phase 2/3 trial of AZD1222 (ChAdOx1 nCoV-19) in healthy adults. Trial participant PBMC samples were collected at day 0 and day 28 after the second dose for TCRbeta chain sequencing. This clone was seen a single time. Its antigen has not been determined. No per-base quality is available; no much larger clone lies one base away. The CDR3 regions of human TCRbeta chains were subjected to immunosequencing. In the authors' own workflow: Repertoire TCRs were matched against a reference library of SARS-CoV-2-specific TCRs generated with the MIRA antigen-specificity platform. Breadth was defined as the fraction of unique TCRs that were SARS-CoV-2-associated, and depth was defined as the fraction of total T cells that were SARS-CoV-2-associated. Using the MIRA data, each spike-specific TCR was assigned both to the spike region to which the TCR was reactive and to a CD4 or CD8 class. Log10-transformed breadth and depth values were compared by one-way ANOVA with Sidak's multiple comparisons tests. Here the immuneACCESS table is served through TCRdb, limited to in-frame sequences with V and J called. Missing clones are a known gap in these copies; in checked studies unresolved V genes cover under half, and the rest lacks a known reason. V and J calls and clone size come straight from that table; D and trimming were deduced from the DNA. This sample lists approximately 190,000 clones; over 80% were detected once. The ten largest clones represent 2.5% to 3% of the sample.

The study at large found these results: Conclusions about previously exposed vaccinees are limited, since just five or six AZD1222 recipients were seropositive for SARS-CoV-2 at baseline. Because no day 14 peak-response samples were available, repertoires were characterized only after the peak T cell response. In the small 56-69-year group, the increase in depth fell short of significance, most likely because of low power. Nearly half of unique spike-specific TCRs reportedly recognized epitopes outside regions mutated in the B.1.351 and B.1.1.7 variants. Participants were mostly white British and included more females than males, and it was suggested by the authors that clonal diversity may have been underestimated. CD4 TCRs associated with the vaccine covered the entire spike protein, and the dominant responses were in regions 160-218 and 743-854. After two AZD1222 doses, spike-specific TCR breadth and depth were significantly higher than at day 0 and than in MenACWY recipients.

The material was peripheral blood, obtained on day 0 of MenACWY control vaccination. This TCR was sampled from an adult in good health.

The nucleotide sequence reads TGTGCCAGCAGTGTAACAGGGCAACTCTATAATTCACCCCTCCACTTT. Its coded protein is CASSVTGQLYNSPLHF. The V and J genes are TRBV27 and TRBJ1-6; possibly the D gene is TRBD1, per 6 matching bases. V is clipped by 5 bases and J by 3 bases, and the sequence between their germline boundaries is 14 bases long. The CDR1 and CDR2 encoded by the germline V gene (reference sequence) are MNHEY and SMNVEV. The CDR3 contains 16 residues, cysteine and phenylalanine counted. The entry retains the CDR3 DNA only, 48 bases that are in frame from base 1.